The rows below give T cell receptor beta chains drawn from one sample of a study of T cell repertoires in cytomegalovirus infection. TCRdb reprocessed the reads via MiXCR and lists one record per CDR3 protein. The sample has some 130,000 distinct CDR3 sequences; 25% to 35% are singletons. These receptors have no known antigen. This specimen consisted of CD8+ T cells from cultured PBMCs, obtained from culture after CMV antigen stimulation. The origin of the receptors is a human donor in good health (CMV status not recorded). Some clones in this sample may be carry-over from other donors' samples. CDR3s leave out the opening cysteine and the closing phenylalanine or tryptophan. Part of the rows lack a size; the others show once, few, many or a class for expanded clones.

size | J | V | CDR3
. | TRBJ1-1 | TRBV7-4 | ASSFAGGEAF
. | TRBJ2-5 | TRBV2 | ASSGLAGGGETQY
few | TRBJ1-5 | TRBV18 | ASSPLSGSQPQH
many | TRBJ1-6 | TRBV7-8 | ASSPWGQANSPLH
few | TRBJ2-5 | TRBV6-5 | ASSLAGEQETQY
. | TRBJ2-7 | TRBV28 | AAARGDEQY
. | TRBJ2-1 | TRBV11-2 | ASSLGAPEQF
. | TRBJ2-5 | TRBV20-1 | SALGTSGVTETQY
few | TRBJ1-6 | TRBV2 | ASSYGGGGTDNSPLH
. | TRBJ2-1 | TRBV7-9 | ASSPTVDEQF
few | TRBJ2-4 | TRBV28 | ASSRSSSPPAKNIQY
few | TRBJ2-1 | TRBV28 | ASSTGTGGGNEQF
many | TRBJ2-7 | TRBV5-4 | ASSFGTGAYEQY
many | TRBJ1-5 | TRBV4-1 | ASSLRGGANQPQH
. | TRBJ2-2 | TRBV7-9 | ASSRPGSTGELF
. | TRBJ2-1 | TRBV7-6 | ASSAGLANEQF
. | TRBJ2-3 | TRBV7-3 | ASSPTGTGFPDTQY
. | TRBJ2-7 | TRBV12-3/TRBV12-4 | VSSTRAYEQY
. | TRBJ1-3 | TRBV25-1 | ASTGSGNTIY
. | TRBJ2-7 | TRBV4-3 | ASSQDFREDLEQY
many | TRBJ1-2 | TRBV7-6 | ASSLPGYGYT
few | TRBJ2-3 | TRBV7-9 | ASSLAQGDTDTQY
. | TRBJ1-4 | TRBV4-1 | ASSQERSRGRVLNEKLF
few | TRBJ1-1 | TRBV19 | ASSLEGGVYTEAF
few | TRBJ2-5 | TRBV5-8 | ASSLRTAAETQY
few | TRBJ2-7 | TRBV19 | ASSMYMSSYEQY
many | TRBJ1-1 | TRBV7-6 | ASSPLGLYRNTEAF
. | TRBJ2-1 | TRBV10-3 | AISEPGRGGRWYNEQF
. | TRBJ1-5 | TRBV28 | AGSLRGLGNQPQH
many | TRBJ2-1 | TRBV11-3 | ASSLRGLDEQF
. | TRBJ1-5 | TRBV19 | ASSRGLGPGNQPQH
few | TRBJ2-2 | TRBV5-4 | ASSSTGGVTGELF
. | TRBJ2-5 | TRBV5-6 | ASSLGSGVETQY
. | TRBJ2-7 | TRBV6-2/TRBV6-3 | ASSYSTGSYYEQY
. | TRBJ1-1 | TRBV6-8 | ASSYRGPSEAF
. | TRBJ2-3 | TRBV14 | ASSQVDSGGADTQY
. | TRBJ2-3 | TRBV27 | ASSFLGGFTDTQY
once | TRBJ2-3 | TRBV10-3 | AISESVVERVNTDTQY
many | TRBJ1-6 | TRBV6-2/TRBV6-3 | ASSYSARGGSPLH
. | TRBJ2-3 | TRBV7-6 | ASSMPAGHSGSDTQY
. | TRBJ2-7 | TRBV4-1 | ASSLGQGEYEQY
many | TRBJ2-7 | TRBV7-8 | ASSFTQEGGPDEQY
few | TRBJ2-7 | TRBV7-6 | ASSLDNYEQY
. | TRBJ2-7 | TRBV9 | ASSVGQGAPYEQY
. | TRBJ1-5 | TRBV4-1 | ASSHYGDQPQH
. | TRBJ1-4 | TRBV12-3/TRBV12-4 | ASSFFRHPGDEKLF
. | TRBJ2-3 | TRBV27 | ASSASATDTQY
many | TRBJ2-3 | TRBV7-9 | ASSFLGAGGYTDTQY
. | TRBJ2-7 | TRBV5-1 | ASSLVEDEQY
few | TRBJ1-2 | TRBV7-9 | ASSLGGEGYT
. | TRBJ2-7 | TRBV12-3/TRBV12-4 | ASSSQGDYEQY
. | TRBJ2-3 | TRBV20-1 | SARDGAGGTDTQY
few | TRBJ2-1 | TRBV7-9 | ASSLLAGNGDEQF